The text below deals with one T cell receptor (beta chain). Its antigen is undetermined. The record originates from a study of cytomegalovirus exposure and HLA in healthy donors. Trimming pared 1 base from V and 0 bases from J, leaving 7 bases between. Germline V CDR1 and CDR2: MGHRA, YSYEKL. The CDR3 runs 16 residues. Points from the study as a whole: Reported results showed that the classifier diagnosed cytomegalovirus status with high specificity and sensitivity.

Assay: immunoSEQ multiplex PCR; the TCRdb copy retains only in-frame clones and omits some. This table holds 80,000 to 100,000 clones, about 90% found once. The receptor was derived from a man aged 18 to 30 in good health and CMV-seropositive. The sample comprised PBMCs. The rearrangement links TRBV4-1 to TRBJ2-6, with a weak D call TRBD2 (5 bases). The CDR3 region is CASSQARDSGANVLTF. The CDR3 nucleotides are TGCGCCAGCAGCCAAGCCCGGGACTCTGGGGCCAACGTCCTGACTTTC.